A selection of T cell receptor beta chains follows, all from one sample in a study of Ad26.COV2.S vaccination and SARS-CoV-2 variants. Using immunoSEQ multiplex PCR, the repertoire was profiled, and TCRdb retains in-frame clones only, with some absent. The table lists about 350,000 clones, 70% to 90% of them singletons. The specimen comprised peripheral blood, sampled in a trial of Ad26.COV2.S vaccine versus placebo. These receptors originate from a person aged 18-60 years who received the Ad26.COV2.S COVID-19 vaccine or a placebo. Both conserved end residues are part of each CDR3. Fields, in order: CDR3 protein, CDR3 DNA, D gene, V gene, clone size, J gene. A D gene is named only where the DNA matches it firmly. The listing skips clone size in some rows; elsewhere it reads once, few, many or a size class.

cdr3_aa: CSAKTAEAFF
cdr3_nt: TGCAGTGCAAAGACAGCAGAAGCTTTCTTT
d_call: -
v_call: TRBV20-1
clone_size: -
j_call: TRBJ1-1

cdr3_aa: CASSLEFPGINYGYTF
cdr3_nt: TGCGCCAGCAGCTTGGAATTTCCAGGCATTAACTATGGCTACACCTTC
d_call: -
v_call: TRBV5-1
clone_size: -
j_call: TRBJ1-2

cdr3_aa: CASSLGPGGGYEQYF
cdr3_nt: TGTGCCAGCAGCTTAGGACCAGGGGGAGGATACGAGCAGTACTTC
d_call: -
v_call: TRBV7-2
clone_size: -
j_call: TRBJ2-7

cdr3_aa: CASRESSYNSPLHF
cdr3_nt: TGTGCCAGCCGGGAGAGCTCCTATAATTCACCCCTCCACTTT
d_call: -
v_call: TRBV27
clone_size: -
j_call: TRBJ1-6

cdr3_aa: CAWGTGLGSGNTIYF
cdr3_nt: TGTGCCTGGGGGACAGGGCTCGGCTCTGGAAACACCATATATTTT
d_call: TRBD1
v_call: TRBV30
clone_size: -
j_call: TRBJ1-3

cdr3_aa: CASSLTSSNEQFF
cdr3_nt: TGTGCCAGCAGTTTGACTAGCTCCAATGAGCAGTTCTTC
d_call: TRBD2
v_call: TRBV6-2/TRBV6-3
clone_size: many
j_call: TRBJ2-1

cdr3_aa: CASSFFASTGELFF
cdr3_nt: TGTGCCAGCAGCTTTTTCGCAAGCACCGGGGAGCTGTTTTTT
d_call: -
v_call: TRBV7-9
clone_size: once
j_call: TRBJ2-2

cdr3_aa: CASSTQAGANTEAFF
cdr3_nt: TGCGCCAGCAGCACCCAGGCAGGGGCGAACACTGAAGCTTTCTTT
d_call: -
v_call: TRBV5-1
clone_size: once
j_call: TRBJ1-1

cdr3_aa: CASSIRREAFF
cdr3_nt: TGTGCCAGTAGTATCCGGAGAGAAGCTTTCTTT
d_call: -
v_call: TRBV19
clone_size: -
j_call: TRBJ1-1

cdr3_aa: CASSSKGQGLYEQYF
cdr3_nt: TGTGCCAGCAGTTCCAAAGGACAGGGGCTCTACGAGCAGTACTTC
d_call: TRBD1
v_call: TRBV6-5
clone_size: -
j_call: TRBJ2-7

cdr3_aa: CASSGLLSGTVNTEAFF
cdr3_nt: TGTGCCAGCAGTGGACTGCTGTCCGGGACGGTGAACACTGAAGCTTTCTTT
d_call: -
v_call: TRBV2
clone_size: many
j_call: TRBJ1-1

cdr3_aa: CASSQRGTDTQYF
cdr3_nt: TGTGCCAGCAGCCAGCGAGGCACAGATACGCAGTATTTT
d_call: -
v_call: TRBV3-1/TRBV3-2
clone_size: -
j_call: TRBJ2-3

cdr3_aa: CASSSEASGAYNEQFF
cdr3_nt: TGTGCCAGCAGCTCCGAGGCTAGCGGGGCCTACAATGAGCAGTTCTTC
d_call: TRBD2
v_call: TRBV7-6
clone_size: -
j_call: TRBJ2-1

cdr3_aa: CASSFAGELFF
cdr3_nt: TGCGCCAGCAGCTTTGCCGGGGAGCTGTTTTTT
d_call: -
v_call: TRBV5-1
clone_size: few
j_call: TRBJ2-2

cdr3_aa: CASSMAATGELFF
cdr3_nt: TGTGCCAGTAGTATGGCAGCAACCGGGGAGCTGTTTTTT
d_call: -
v_call: TRBV19
clone_size: once
j_call: TRBJ2-2

cdr3_aa: CASSEALVAKNIQYF
cdr3_nt: TGTGCCAGCAGTGAAGCGCTGGTAGCCAAAAACATTCAGTACTTC
d_call: -
v_call: TRBV2
clone_size: -
j_call: TRBJ2-4

cdr3_aa: CATQPGNTEAFF
cdr3_nt: TGTGCCACCCAGCCGGGGAACACTGAAGCTTTCTTT
d_call: -
v_call: TRBV28
clone_size: -
j_call: TRBJ1-1

cdr3_aa: CASSPWDRVTDTQYF
cdr3_nt: TGCGCCAGCAGCCCGTGGGACCGGGTCACAGATACGCAGTATTTT
d_call: -
v_call: TRBV5-1
clone_size: -
j_call: TRBJ2-3

cdr3_aa: CASTNPGGTDTQYF
cdr3_nt: TGTGCCAGCACCAACCCCGGGGGCACAGATACGCAGTATTTT
d_call: -
v_call: TRBV6-6
clone_size: -
j_call: TRBJ2-3

cdr3_aa: CARNRRDGFGYTF
cdr3_nt: TGTGCCAGGAATCGCCGGGACGGATTTGGCTACACCTTC
d_call: -
v_call: TRBV27
clone_size: -
j_call: TRBJ1-2

cdr3_aa: CASSLLGQGSNQPQHF
cdr3_nt: TGTGCCAGCAGTTTATTAGGACAGGGGTCCAATCAGCCCCAGCATTTT
d_call: TRBD1
v_call: TRBV28
clone_size: -
j_call: TRBJ1-5

cdr3_aa: CASSLVGDGEQFF
cdr3_nt: TGCGCCAGCAGCTTGGTGGGGGATGGGGAGCAGTTCTTC
d_call: -
v_call: TRBV5-1
clone_size: -
j_call: TRBJ2-1

cdr3_aa: CASSQDAARAGNTIYF
cdr3_nt: TGCGCCAGCAGCCAAGATGCGGCCAGGGCTGGAAACACCATATATTTT
d_call: -
v_call: TRBV4-3
clone_size: -
j_call: TRBJ1-3

cdr3_aa: CASSLGQERSGANVLTF
cdr3_nt: TGTGCCAGCAGCTTAGGACAGGAGCGCTCTGGGGCCAACGTCCTGACTTTC
d_call: -
v_call: TRBV7-9
clone_size: -
j_call: TRBJ2-6

cdr3_aa: CASSDRGDTQYF
cdr3_nt: TGTGCCAGCAGTGACAGGGGAGATACGCAGTATTTT
d_call: -
v_call: TRBV6-1
clone_size: few
j_call: TRBJ2-3

cdr3_aa: CAISTGDTGELFF
cdr3_nt: TGTGCCATCAGTACGGGAGATACCGGGGAGCTGTTTTTT
d_call: -
v_call: TRBV10-3
clone_size: -
j_call: TRBJ2-2

cdr3_aa: CASSVVPGGFSGANVLTF
cdr3_nt: TGTGCCAGCAGCGTAGTTCCAGGGGGCTTCTCTGGGGCCAACGTCCTGACTTTC
d_call: TRBD1
v_call: TRBV9
clone_size: -
j_call: TRBJ2-6

cdr3_aa: CASSPHGSGGAQYF
cdr3_nt: TGTGCCAGCAGCCCCCACGGTAGCGGGGGGGCCCAGTACTTC
d_call: TRBD2
v_call: TRBV3-1/TRBV3-2
clone_size: -
j_call: TRBJ2-5

cdr3_aa: CASSLSYAGGTREQYF
cdr3_nt: TGTGCCAGCAGTTTATCGTATGCGGGAGGGACACGGGAGCAGTACTTC
d_call: TRBD2
v_call: TRBV27
clone_size: -
j_call: TRBJ2-7

cdr3_aa: CASSLGPRGSYNEQFF
cdr3_nt: TGTGCCAGCAGCTTGGGACCGCGGGGCTCCTACAATGAGCAGTTCTTC
d_call: -
v_call: TRBV5-5
clone_size: once
j_call: TRBJ2-1

cdr3_aa: CATSDGTGLSTGELFF
cdr3_nt: TGTGCCACCAGTGATGGGACAGGGCTTTCCACCGGGGAGCTGTTTTTT
d_call: TRBD1
v_call: TRBV24-1
clone_size: -
j_call: TRBJ2-2

cdr3_aa: CASSIGVQETQYF
cdr3_nt: TGTGCCAGTAGTATAGGCGTTCAAGAGACCCAGTACTTC
d_call: -
v_call: TRBV19
clone_size: -
j_call: TRBJ2-5

cdr3_aa: CASSFSTDTQYF
cdr3_nt: TGTGCCAGCAGTTTTTCTACAGATACGCAGTATTTT
d_call: -
v_call: TRBV28
clone_size: few
j_call: TRBJ2-3

cdr3_aa: CASGNPQRLYNEQFF
cdr3_nt: TGTGCTAGTGGCAACCCCCAGCGGCTATACAATGAGCAGTTCTTC
d_call: -
v_call: TRBV12-5
clone_size: -
j_call: TRBJ2-1

cdr3_aa: CASSESGGWGPDTQYF
cdr3_nt: TGCGCCAGCAGTGAGTCTGGGGGCTGGGGCCCAGATACGCAGTATTTT
d_call: -
v_call: TRBV10-1
clone_size: -
j_call: TRBJ2-3

cdr3_aa: CASSDPRTTTVYSNQPQHF
cdr3_nt: TGTGCCAGCAGTGACCCCAGGACCACCACGGTGTATAGCAATCAGCCCCAGCATTTT
d_call: -
v_call: TRBV2
clone_size: -
j_call: TRBJ1-5

cdr3_aa: CASSRDGGGTDTQYF
cdr3_nt: TGTGCCAGCAGCCGGGATGGGGGGGGCACAGATACGCAGTATTTT
d_call: TRBD2
v_call: TRBV5-4
clone_size: -
j_call: TRBJ2-3

cdr3_aa: CASSLPTRDEQYF
cdr3_nt: TGTGCCAGCAGCTTACCCACTAGGGACGAGCAGTACTTC
d_call: -
v_call: TRBV5-4
clone_size: -
j_call: TRBJ2-7

cdr3_aa: CASSPAGTVSYEQYF
cdr3_nt: TGTGCCAGCTCACCCGCCGGGACAGTGTCCTACGAGCAGTACTTC
d_call: TRBD1
v_call: TRBV18
clone_size: -
j_call: TRBJ2-7

cdr3_aa: CASSLGGHTDTQYF
cdr3_nt: TGTGCCAGCAGCTTGGGAGGGCACACAGATACGCAGTATTTT
d_call: -
v_call: TRBV5-6
clone_size: -
j_call: TRBJ2-3

cdr3_aa: CASSLERQWGSPLHF
cdr3_nt: TGCGCCAGCAGCCTGGAAAGACAGTGGGGCTCACCCCTCCACTTT
d_call: -
v_call: TRBV5-1
clone_size: -
j_call: TRBJ1-6

cdr3_aa: CAAWGWNTIYF
cdr3_nt: TGTGCCGCTTGGGGGTGGAACACCATATATTTT
d_call: -
v_call: TRBV12-3/TRBV12-4
clone_size: few
j_call: TRBJ1-3

cdr3_aa: CASSLGQGALSGANVLTF
cdr3_nt: TGCGCCAGCAGCTTGGGTCAGGGGGCACTTTCTGGGGCCAACGTCCTGACTTTC
d_call: TRBD1
v_call: TRBV5-1
clone_size: -
j_call: TRBJ2-6